The next 13 T cell receptor beta chains were all read from a single sample in a study of CD8 T cells in Susac syndrome. Reverse transcription of roughly 0.45 to 1 ug RNA was carried out with random hexamers. TCRdb processed the immunoSEQ multiplex PCR reads anew with MiXCR; each CDR3 protein has one entry. This sample carries under 200,000 distinct CDR3 sequences, 90% to 95% of them seen once, and the ten largest clones take approximately 0.09%. Sequencing used CD4+ T cells from PBMCs. The origin of the receptors is a human donor with Susac syndrome.

The chain is built from TRBV20-1 and TRBJ1-5; D is possibly TRBD1 (6 bases). With 6 bases removed from V and 1 base from J, the gap between germline ends came to 13 bases. The CDR3 loop spans 14 amino acids. Germline loops: CDR1 DFQATT, CDR2 SNEGSKA (reference sequence). DNA for the CDR3: TGCAGTGCCCCGGAAGGGGGAAGCAATCAGCCCCAGCATTTT. It yields the protein CSAPEGGSNQPQHF.

The chain has TRBV5-1 and TRBJ1-3; TRBD1 agrees at 8 bases. The V and J ends lost 0 bases and 2 bases, in that order; junction bases with no gene match: 4. This CDR3 has 16 amino acids. The germline gives CDR1 SGHRS, CDR2 YFSETQ. CDR3 sequence: CASSLGQGNPGNTIYF. CDR3 bases: TGCGCCAGCAGCTTGGGACAGGGGAATCCTGGAAACACCATATATTTT.

The gene calls are TRBV10-3 and TRBJ1-1; D not certain. Trimming took off 3 bases at V and 7 bases at J, with 15 bases between the two ends. The CDR3 covers 14 residues. CDR1 is ENHRY, CDR2 SYGVKD, per germline. The CDR3: CAISDPQEFGEAFF. CDR3 DNA sequence: TGTGCCATCAGTGATCCCCAGGAATTTGGTGAAGCTTTCTTT.

This clonotype was counted a single time. The chain uses TRBV20-1 and TRBJ1-1; D might be TRBD1 (5 bases). Trimming pared 2 bases from V and 1 base from J, leaving 14 bases between. The CDR3 is 15 amino acids. Per germline, CDR1 DFQATT and CDR2 SNEGSKA (reference sequence). The CDR3 DNA sequence: TGCAGTGCTAGACCCCCTAGGGACGGGAACACTGAAGCTTTCTTT. This gives the protein CSARPPRDGNTEAFF.

This chain connects TRBV15 to TRBJ2-1; a weak D match, TRBD2 (6 bases). The CDR3 loop spans 17 amino acids. Germline CDR1 reads LNHNV; CDR2 reads YYDKDF (reference sequence). Trimming cost V 0 bases and J 7 bases, with 19 bases left between them. This CDR3 reads CATSRDLGGIGRNEQFF. In DNA, the CDR3 is TGTGCCACCAGCAGAGATCTGGGCGGGATTGGGAGGAATGAGCAGTTCTTC.

The gene calls are TRBV20-1 and TRBJ1-1; 11 bases are a match to TRBD1. This CDR3 spans 16 amino acids. The trim removed 6 bases at V and 0 bases at J, leaving 9 bases unmatched. CDR1 and CDR2 from the germline V gene are DFQATT and SNEGSKA (reference sequence). The CDR3 protein is CSAPPWDRGMNTEAFF. The DNA for the CDR3 is TGCAGTGCCCCCCCCTGGGACAGGGGGATGAACACTGAAGCTTTCTTT.

The CDR3 region has the DNA TGTGCCAGCTCACCTCAGGGCACGGGACAGGGGGCATACCAGCCCCAGCATTTT. Protein sequence: CASSPQGTGQGAYQPQHF. The chain carries TRBV18 and TRBJ1-5; 12 nucleotides align to TRBD1. The CDR3 runs 18 residues. Germline V gene sequence: CDR1 KGHSH, CDR2 LQKENI. The J segment lost 7 bases and the V segment lost 3 bases, leaving 13 bases of the junction unmatched.

The chain links TRBV27 to TRBJ1-2; the match to TRBD1 covers 9 bases. With V trimmed by 5 bases and J by 8 bases, 15 bases remained unmatched. The CDR3 has 16 amino acids. Germline assignment: CDR1 MNHEY and CDR2 SMNVEV (reference sequence). CDR3 loop: CASSTTGTGFLGGYTF. CDR3 nucleotides: TGTGCCAGCAGTACCACCGGGACAGGGTTCTTGGGAGGCTACACCTTC.

The chain carries TRBV19 and TRBJ1-5; D ambiguous. Germline-derived CDR1 and CDR2 are LNHDA and SQIVND (reference sequence). CDR3 length: 14 amino acids. With 1 base removed from V and 3 bases from J, the gap between germline ends came to 7 bases. The CDR3 region is CASSIGGFNQPQHF. In DNA form, the CDR3 reads TGTGCCAGTAGTATAGGGGGATTCAATCAGCCCCAGCATTTT.

This clonotype appeared once. This chain connects TRBV2 to TRBJ1-1, with unresolved D. V was shortened by 0 bases and J by 1 base, with 6 bases between the two germline ends. The CDR3 spans 14 residues. Germline V gives CDR1 SNHLY, CDR2 FYNNEI. The CDR3, as DNA: TGTGCCAGCAGTGAAGCCCTGCGGAACACTGAAGCTTTCTTT. Encoded protein: CASSEALRNTEAFF.

This clonotype has only a few counts. V and J are TRBV4-1 and TRBJ2-7, with 10 bases lining up with TRBD2. The CDR3 totals 16 residues. V was pared by 4 bases and J by 4 bases, with 10 bases of the junction left unmatched. Germline V gene lookup returns CDR1 MGHRA and CDR2 YSYEKL. The CDR3 region has the DNA TGCGCCAGCAGCCGCCAAACTAGCGGGGCTTCTTACGAGCAGTACTTC. It yields the protein CASSRQTSGASYEQYF.

This chain uses TRBV9 with TRBJ1-1; 11 positions agree with TRBD1. The CDR3 covers 15 residues. The germline V gene has CDR1 SGDLS and CDR2 YYNGEE. The V segment lost 4 bases and the J segment 4 bases; nucleotides outside the gene matches: 6. CDR3 sequence reads: CASSSRTGGTTEAFF. For the CDR3, the DNA is TGTGCCAGCAGCAGCCGGACAGGGGGCACCACTGAAGCTTTCTTT.

The CDR3: CASSLDTSGGRVGHDTQYF. The CDR3 nucleotides read TGTGCCAGCAGCTTAGACACTAGCGGGGGCAGGGTGGGGCACGATACGCAGTATTTT. The chain couples TRBV7-2 to TRBJ2-3; TRBD2 agrees at 11 bases. CDR1 and CDR2 (germline): SGHTA, FQGNSA. Trimming cost V 1 base and J 6 bases; bases outside gene matches: 15. CDR3 length equals 19 residues.